Listed below are T cell receptor beta chains from one sample, sequenced in a study of blood T cells in healthy people across ages. Each CDR3 protein gets one entry after TCRdb re-called the 5' RACE reads with MiXCR. The sample gives about a million distinct CDR3 sequences, around 46% of which show up once; around 15% is in the top ten. Sequencing was done on a sample of blood. These receptors were taken from a man aged 25-45 years in good health. Each CDR3 is given with its conserved first and last residue. Fields, in order: clone size, D gene, J gene, V gene, CDR3 protein, CDR3 DNA. D genes are given only for firm matches. Where a row states a size, it is once, few, many or the class of an expanded clone; other rows omit it.

abundance: few
d_gene: NA
j_gene: TRBJ1-5
v_gene: TRBV4-3
CDR3aa: CASSQEADLPQHF
CDR3nt: TGCGCCAGCAGCCAAGAAGCGGATCTGCCCCAGCATTTT

abundance: NA
d_gene: NA
j_gene: TRBJ1-5
v_gene: TRBV4-3
CDR3aa: CASSQEPGSGQPQHF
CDR3nt: TGCGCCAGCAGCCAAGAACCGGGGAGTGGTCAGCCCCAGCATTTT

abundance: NA
d_gene: NA
j_gene: TRBJ2-3
v_gene: TRBV5-1
CDR3aa: CASSGLQDTQYF
CDR3nt: TGCGCCAGCAGCGGCTTACAAGATACGCAGTATTTT

abundance: NA
d_gene: NA
j_gene: TRBJ1-4
v_gene: TRBV20-1
CDR3aa: CSASRRDNEKLFF
CDR3nt: TGCAGTGCTAGTAGGCGGGATAATGAAAAACTGTTTTTT

abundance: NA
d_gene: NA
j_gene: TRBJ2-5
v_gene: TRBV7-2
CDR3aa: CASSSGTLNQETQYF
CDR3nt: TGTGCCAGCAGCTCCGGGACACTAAACCAAGAGACCCAGTACTTC

abundance: many
d_gene: NA
j_gene: TRBJ1-2
v_gene: TRBV3-1
CDR3aa: CASSQAADRGYGYTF
CDR3nt: TGTGCCAGCAGCCAAGCCGCTGACAGAGGGTATGGCTACACCTTC

abundance: NA
d_gene: NA
j_gene: TRBJ2-7
v_gene: TRBV5-1
CDR3aa: CASSYSRSEQYF
CDR3nt: TGCGCCAGCAGCTATTCCCGTTCCGAGCAGTACTTC

abundance: once
d_gene: TRBD2
j_gene: TRBJ2-5
v_gene: TRBV6-1
CDR3aa: CASSPDPGRGGFQETQYF
CDR3nt: TGTGCCAGCAGCCCCGACCCCGGGCGGGGGGGCTTCCAAGAGACCCAGTACTTC

abundance: NA
d_gene: TRBD1
j_gene: TRBJ1-2
v_gene: TRBV6-5
CDR3aa: CASRRQGAEGYTF
CDR3nt: TGTGCCAGCAGACGACAGGGGGCTGAGGGCTACACCTTC

abundance: once
d_gene: TRBD1
j_gene: TRBJ2-3
v_gene: TRBV20-1
CDR3aa: CSAPDTKTGESDTQYF
CDR3nt: TGCAGTGCTCCGGACACAAAGACAGGGGAATCAGATACGCAGTATTTT

abundance: NA
d_gene: NA
j_gene: TRBJ2-1
v_gene: TRBV7-9
CDR3aa: CASKRTDSSYNEQFF
CDR3nt: TGTGCCAGCAAGAGGACGGATAGCTCCTACAATGAGCAGTTCTTC

abundance: NA
d_gene: NA
j_gene: TRBJ2-7
v_gene: TRBV28
CDR3aa: CASSGQNLYEQYF
CDR3nt: TGTGCCAGCTCGGGTCAAAACCTCTACGAGCAGTACTTC

abundance: NA
d_gene: NA
j_gene: TRBJ1-1
v_gene: TRBV20-1
CDR3aa: CSAPLGSNTEAFF
CDR3nt: TGCAGTGCCCCCCTTGGGTCGAACACTGAAGCTTTCTTT

abundance: NA
d_gene: TRBD2
j_gene: TRBJ2-1
v_gene: TRBV9
CDR3aa: CASSAMGTSGSPEQFF
CDR3nt: TGTGCCAGCAGCGCTATGGGTACTAGCGGGAGTCCTGAGCAGTTCTTC

abundance: few
d_gene: NA
j_gene: TRBJ2-1
v_gene: TRBV29-1
CDR3aa: CSAVPRSDEQFF
CDR3nt: TGCAGCGCTGTACCCAGGTCCGATGAGCAGTTCTTC

abundance: many
d_gene: TRBD1
j_gene: TRBJ2-5
v_gene: TRBV3-1
CDR3aa: CASSQVQGAPGTQYF
CDR3nt: TGTGCCAGCAGCCAAGTGCAGGGGGCGCCGGGGACCCAGTACTTC

abundance: NA
d_gene: NA
j_gene: TRBJ2-2
v_gene: TRBV29-1
CDR3aa: CSARPRGASTGELFF
CDR3nt: TGCAGCGCCAGACCGCGCGGGGCGAGCACCGGGGAGCTGTTTTTT

abundance: NA
d_gene: TRBD1
j_gene: TRBJ2-2
v_gene: TRBV7-2
CDR3aa: CASSRDRVRTGELFF
CDR3nt: TGTGCCAGCAGCCGTGACAGGGTACGGACCGGGGAGCTGTTTTTT

abundance: NA
d_gene: NA
j_gene: TRBJ2-1
v_gene: TRBV28
CDR3aa: CASSSVSRSYNEQFF
CDR3nt: TGTGCCAGCAGCTCAGTAAGCCGATCCTACAATGAGCAGTTCTTC

abundance: many
d_gene: TRBD2
j_gene: TRBJ2-1
v_gene: TRBV2
CDR3aa: CAREKGTSGAYEQFF
CDR3nt: TGTGCCAGGGAGAAGGGGACTAGCGGGGCATATGAGCAGTTCTTC

abundance: NA
d_gene: TRBD2
j_gene: TRBJ2-1
v_gene: TRBV20-1
CDR3aa: CSASPGTSEFNEQFF
CDR3nt: TGCAGTGCTAGTCCCGGGACTAGCGAGTTCAATGAGCAGTTCTTC

abundance: NA
d_gene: NA
j_gene: TRBJ2-3
v_gene: TRBV6-1
CDR3aa: CASSEGTGWSTDTQYF
CDR3nt: TGTGCCAGCAGTGAAGGAACGGGGTGGAGCACAGATACGCAGTATTTT

abundance: few
d_gene: NA
j_gene: TRBJ1-2
v_gene: TRBV18
CDR3aa: CASSPPPHQSNYGYTF
CDR3nt: TGTGCCAGCTCACCCCCACCCCATCAATCTAACTATGGCTACACCTTC

abundance: NA
d_gene: NA
j_gene: TRBJ1-5
v_gene: TRBV4-1
CDR3aa: CASSQDFSAGVGQPQHF
CDR3nt: TGCGCCAGCAGCCAAGATTTTTCGGCAGGGGTCGGTCAGCCCCAGCATTTT

abundance: once
d_gene: NA
j_gene: TRBJ1-4
v_gene: TRBV21-1
CDR3aa: CASMSGQGGTNEKLFF
CDR3nt: TGTGCCAGCATGAGCGGGCAGGGTGGGACTAATGAAAAACTGTTTTTT

abundance: many
d_gene: NA
j_gene: TRBJ1-4
v_gene: TRBV30
CDR3aa: CAWRTDEKLFF
CDR3nt: TGTGCCTGGAGGACAGATGAAAAACTGTTTTTT